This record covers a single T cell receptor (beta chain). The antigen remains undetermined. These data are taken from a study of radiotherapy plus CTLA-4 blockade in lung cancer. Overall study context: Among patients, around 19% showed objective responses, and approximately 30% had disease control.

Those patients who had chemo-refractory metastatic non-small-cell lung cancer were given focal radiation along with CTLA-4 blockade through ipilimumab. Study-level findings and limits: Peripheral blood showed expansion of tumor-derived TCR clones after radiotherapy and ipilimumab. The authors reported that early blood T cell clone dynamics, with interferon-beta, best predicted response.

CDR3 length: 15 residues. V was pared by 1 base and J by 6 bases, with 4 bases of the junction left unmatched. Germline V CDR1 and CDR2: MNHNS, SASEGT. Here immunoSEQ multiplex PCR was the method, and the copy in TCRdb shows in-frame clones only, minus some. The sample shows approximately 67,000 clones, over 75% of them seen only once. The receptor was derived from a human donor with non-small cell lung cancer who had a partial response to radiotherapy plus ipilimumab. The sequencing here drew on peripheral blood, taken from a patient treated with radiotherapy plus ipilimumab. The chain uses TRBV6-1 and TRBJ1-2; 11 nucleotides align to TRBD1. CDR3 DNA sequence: TGTGCCAGCAGTGAAGAGGGGACAGGGGGAAATGGCTACACCTTC. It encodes CASSEEGTGGNGYTF.